This paragraph reports one T cell receptor (beta chain). The sample is drawn from a study of shared clonotypes between healthy human individuals. Method: immunoSEQ multiplex PCR; TCRdb's copy keeps in-frame clones and lacks some. This table holds about 2.3 million clones, approximately 93% found once. The V end lost 1 base, the J end lost 3 bases, and 9 bases lay between the germline ends. There are 15 residues in the CDR3. CDR1 is SGHAT and CDR2 is FQNNGV in the germline V gene. The clonotype originates from a man between 18 and 35 years old in good health. Some clones in this sample may be carry-over from other donors' samples. Sequencing used naive CD4+ T cells from PBMCs. Subset in this sample: CD45RA+ positively selected. This chain connects TRBV11-2 to TRBJ1-4, with D perhaps matching TRBD1 (6 bases). The CDR3: CASSLVRGSNEKLFF. In DNA, the CDR3 is TGTGCCAGCAGCTTAGTCAGGGGTTCTAATGAAAAACTGTTTTTT.